The sequence of this T cell receptor (beta chain) was determined in a study of blood T cell repertoires in COVID-19. Turning to the study itself: PBMCs, B-cell-depleted T cells, or T cells provided the cDNA or gDNA that made up the material.

The V and J ends lost 4 bases and 3 bases respectively, with 9 bases between them. This CDR3 spans 13 amino acids. As handled by the study authors: Amplification from reference gene primers served as the basis for estimated nucleated cell counts. The data were produced by immunoSEQ multiplex PCR, yet TCRdb's version contains in-frame clones alone and is incomplete. V, J and clone size were drawn from that table, and D and trimming were deduced from the DNA. The sample includes some 200,000 clones, 85% to 90% of them seen just once. V usage is TRBV12-3 or TRBV12-4 and J usage is TRBJ1-1; D is unresolved. The source material was peripheral blood. The TCR comes from a woman younger than 35 who had recovered from COVID-19. CDR3 coding DNA: TGTGCCAGCAGTTCCCTACTTTACACTGAAGCTTTCTTT. Protein product: CASSSLLYTEAFF.